This T cell receptor (beta chain) was identified during a study of T cell repertoires in cytomegalovirus infection. Whole-study context: The public TCR beta signatures pointed to both CMV infection and matching HLA type.

Overall study results and limits: The response measured ex vivo was dominated by TCR beta clonotypes (HLA-C-restricted and CMV-specific). CMV carriers with the relevant HLA were identified by cumulative public TCR beta family frequency.

The V segment lost 5 bases and the J segment 8 bases; nucleotides outside the gene matches: 9. Germline V gene data show CDR1 as MNHEY and CDR2 as SVGEGT. This CDR3 is built from 16 residues. TCRdb independently ran MiXCR on the reads; one entry per CDR3 protein. The sample includes about 450,000 distinct CDR3 sequences, around 32% seen only once; the top ten take approximately 14%. This clonotype was recorded a few times. What it binds is not known. Sequencing was carried out using PBMCs. The rearrangement links TRBV6-2 or TRBV6-3 to TRBJ2-1; 13 bases agree with TRBD2. The receptor comes from a human donor in good health (CMV status not recorded). Some clones in this sample may be carry-over from other donors' samples. This chain's CDR3 is CASSVRLAGGGDEQFF. CDR3 DNA sequence: TGTGCCAGCAGTGTTCGACTAGCGGGGGGTGGAGATGAGCAGTTCTTC.